A single sample gave rise to the 22 T cell receptor beta chains below, sequenced in a study of T cell changes during pregnancy in multiple sclerosis. The data were produced by immunoSEQ multiplex PCR, yet TCRdb's version contains in-frame clones alone and is incomplete. The data hold roughly 11,000 clones, with more than 75% observed a single time. The source was CD8+ T cells from peripheral blood mononuclear cells, collected after pregnancy. Every receptor here comes from a female donor in good health, enrolled as a control in a pregnancy study.

The chain has TRBV7-9 and TRBJ2-1; 8 bases are a match to TRBD2. Looked up from germline, CDR1 is SEHNR and CDR2 is FQNEAQ (reference sequence). CDR3 length equals 14 residues. After removal of 5 bases from V and 13 bases from J, the junction contained 13 bases not matched to a gene. The CDR3 coding sequence is TGTGCCAGCAGCCAGGCCACCGTCGGACTAGCACAGTTCTTC. It translates to CASSQATVGLAQFF.

The chain combines TRBV6-5 with TRBJ2-1, with D possibly being TRBD2 (5 bases). V dropped 6 bases and J dropped 3 bases, with 15 bases sitting between them. Germline V CDR1 and CDR2: MNHEY, SVGAGI. The length of the CDR3 is 15 residues. CDR3 in DNA: TGTGCCAGCAGCCCTCTAGCCTCGGACTACAATGAGCAGTTCTTC. This encodes CASSPLASDYNEQFF.

This chain links TRBV28 with TRBJ1-2, with TRBD1 as a possible D gene (6 bases). This CDR3 spans 16 amino acids. Germline loops: CDR1 MDHEN, CDR2 SYDVKM. Trimming removed 7 bases at V and 4 bases at J, with 22 bases between. CDR3 nucleotides: TGTGCCAGCACTTCCTACGCAACTACAGGGATCTATGGCTACACCTTC. Protein sequence: CASTSYATTGIYGYTF.

The chain recombines TRBV5-1 with TRBJ2-3; D ambiguous. There are 14 residues in the CDR3. CDR1 and CDR2 (germline): SGHRS, YFSETQ. V was clipped by 1 base and J by 6 bases, with 12 bases between them. The CDR3 bases are TGCGCCAGCAGCTTGTGGCTCGCGGCGGATACGCAGTATTTT. Protein: CASSLWLAADTQYF.

J is TRBJ1-2 and V is TRBV5-5; TRBD1 matches 7 bases. Per the germline V gene, CDR1 is SGHKS and CDR2 is YYEKEE (reference sequence). Germline trimming cut 1 base from V and 7 bases from J; bases unmatched to any gene: 7. The CDR3 consists of 14 residues. Written as DNA, the CDR3 is TGTGCCAGCAGCTTGTACGGACAGGTCGGTGGCTACACCTTC. Translating gives CASSLYGQVGGYTF.

V usage is TRBV5-6 and J usage is TRBJ1-2, with D maybe TRBD1 (5 bases). CDR1 SGHDT and CDR2 YYEEEE come from the germline V gene. V dropped 2 bases and J dropped 7 bases, with 12 bases sitting between them. CDR3 length: 13 amino acids. The CDR3 is CASSLGHVFGYTF. The DNA for the CDR3 is TGTGCCAGCAGCTTAGGACATGTCTTTGGCTACACCTTC. The entire variable domain, with the rest obtained from reference TRBV5-6 and TRBJ1-2, is as follows: DAGVTQSPTHLIKTRGQQVTLRCSPKSGHDTVSWYQQALGQGPQFIFQYYEEEERQRGNFPDRFSGHQFPNYSSELNVNALLLGDSALYLCASSLGHVFGYTFGSGTRLTVV.

CDR3 nucleotide sequence: TGTGCCAGCAGTTTGCCGGACAGCCGAAACACCATATATTTT. Translated: CASSLPDSRNTIYF. V usage is TRBV28 and J usage is TRBJ1-3, with D possibly matching TRBD1 (6 bases). The CDR3 loop spans 14 amino acids. Germline lookup yields CDR1 MDHEN and CDR2 SYDVKM. V dropped 3 bases and J dropped 5 bases, with 11 bases sitting between them.

This clone came up once. The chain joins TRBV7-9 to TRBJ2-3, with TRBD1 as a possible D gene (6 bases). The CDR3 has 14 amino acids. Between the trimmed V and J ends, which lost 1 base and 11 bases, there was a span of 16 bases. The V gene's germline CDR1 is SEHNR and CDR2 FQNEAQ (reference sequence). CDR3 amino acids: CASSLGDPRGGQYF. DNA for the CDR3: TGTGCCAGCAGCTTAGGCGACCCGCGAGGGGGGCAGTATTTT. Based on the CDR3 plus reference TRBV7-9 and TRBJ2-3, the full variable domain is DTGVSQNPRHKITKRGQNVTFRCDPISEHNRLYWYRQTLGQGPEFLTYFQNEAQLEKSRLLSDRFSAERPKGSFSTLEIQRTEQGDSAMYLCASSLGDPRGGQYFGPGTRLTVL.

CDR3 residues: CASSQVPYGSYNEQFF. CDR3 bases: TGCGCCAGCAGCCAAGTGCCTTACGGTTCCTACAATGAGCAGTTCTTC. The chain combines TRBV4-1 with TRBJ2-1; no definite D call. The V and J ends lost 1 base and 1 base respectively, with 11 bases between them. The CDR3 contains 16 residues. Germline V gene lookup returns CDR1 MGHRA and CDR2 YSYEKL.

This chain links TRBV6-6 with TRBJ1-1, with D possibly matching TRBD1 (5 bases). V was cut by 7 bases and J by 4 bases, with 13 bases left in between. Germline V gene sequence: CDR1 MNHNY, CDR2 SVGAGI (reference sequence). CDR3 length: 13 residues. The CDR3 is CASTRAGPTEAFF. The DNA for the CDR3 is TGTGCCAGCACCAGGGCCGGGCCCACTGAAGCTTTCTTT.

The J gene is TRBJ2-1, the V gene TRBV7-2; D uncertain. The CDR3 contains 15 residues. V lost 5 bases and J 0 bases, leaving 11 bases between the germline ends. Looked up from germline, CDR1 is SGHTA and CDR2 is FQGNSA. CDR3 DNA: TGTGCCAGCAGCCCCCTACACAGCTCCTACAATGAGCAGTTCTTC. Translating gives CASSPLHSSYNEQFF. The entire variable domain, with the rest obtained from reference TRBV7-2 and TRBJ2-1, is as follows: GAGVSQSPSNKVTEKGKDVELRCDPISGHTALYWYRQSLGQGLEFLIYFQGNSAPDKSGLPSDRFSAERTGGSVSTLTIQRTQQEDSAVYLCASSPLHSSYNEQFFGPGTRLTVL.

The chain uses TRBV7-2 and TRBJ2-7; 11 nucleotides match TRBD1. V lost 1 base to trimming and J lost 1 base; unmatched junction nucleotides: 6. The CDR3 totals 17 residues. From germline, CDR1 is SGHTA and CDR2 FQGNSA. The CDR3 bases are TGTGCCAGCAGCTTAGGGACAGGGGGCAAGAGATCCTACGAGCAGTACTTC. Protein sequence: CASSLGTGGKRSYEQYF.

This chain links TRBV28 with TRBJ2-7; D remains ambiguous. CDR3 length: 12 amino acids. Germline values: CDR1 MDHEN, CDR2 SYDVKM. The ends were cut back, 3 bases at V and 4 bases at J, with 7 bases in the middle. The CDR3 sequence: CASSFAQYEQYF. The CDR3 region has the DNA TGTGCCAGCAGTTTCGCACAGTACGAGCAGTACTTC.

The chain couples TRBV1 to TRBJ1-6; the D call TRBD1 from the table was never checked on the DNA. TRBV1 is given as a pseudogene. This CDR3 comprises 15 residues. In nucleotides, the CDR3 is TGCACCAGCAGCCAAGATCTGCAGGGGAATTCACCCCTCCACTTT. Translating it yields CTSSQDLQGNSPLHF.

The chain is built from TRBV7-3 and TRBJ2-7; 9 bases fit TRBD2. Germline V CDR1 and CDR2: SGHTA, FQGTGA. This CDR3 is built from 16 residues. V was pared by 0 bases and J by 2 bases, with 5 bases of the junction left unmatched. The chain's CDR3 is CASSLTASGDAYEQYF. In DNA form, the CDR3 reads TGTGCCAGCAGCTTAACGGCTAGCGGGGACGCCTACGAGCAGTACTTC. Full variable domain (missing parts from reference TRBV7-3 and TRBJ2-7): GAGVSQTPSNKVTEKGKYVELRCDPISGHTALYWYRQSLGQGPEFLIYFQGTGAADDSGLPNDRFFAVRPEGSVSTLKIQRTERGDSAVYLCASSLTASGDAYEQYFGPGTRLTVT.

The table lists this clone with a count of one. The CDR3 reads CASSQDPYLRESYNEQFF. In DNA, the CDR3 is TGCGCCAGCAGCCAAGATCCGTACTTGCGGGAGAGCTACAATGAGCAGTTCTTC. This chain links TRBV4-1 with TRBJ2-1; 7 nucleotides agree with TRBD2. This CDR3 region has 18 residues. The V gene's germline CDR1 is MGHRA and CDR2 YSYEKL. V gave up 0 bases and J gave up 3 bases; unmatched junction bases: 11.

Only one count was recorded for this clone. The chain employs TRBV7-2 and TRBJ2-7, with TRBD2 as a possible D gene (6 bases). Germline V CDR1 and CDR2: SGHTA, FQGNSA. The germline V and J ends were trimmed by 1 base and 6 bases, with 13 bases remaining between them. The CDR3 extends over 14 amino acids. This CDR3 reads CASSLEDYVLEQYF. CDR3 coding DNA: TGTGCCAGCAGCTTAGAGGACTATGTCCTCGAGCAGTACTTC.

This clone was counted a single time. V gene TRBV5-8 combines with J gene TRBJ2-3; 9 bases are a match to TRBD2. CDR1 and CDR2 from the germline V gene are SGHTS and YDEGEE. The CDR3 runs 15 residues. Losses at the gene ends were 2 bases for V and 6 bases for J; bases not matched to a gene: 7. CDR3 protein: CASSLYAGGPDTQYF. CDR3 coding DNA: TGTGCCAGCAGCTTATACGCGGGGGGGCCGGATACGCAGTATTTT.

This sequence joins TRBV5-7 and TRBJ2-7; 10 bases match TRBD2. TRBV5-7 is classed as an ORF, of uncertain function. Trimming removed 1 base from V and 4 bases from J; junction bases left unmatched: 5. The CDR3 consists of 15 residues. The CDR3 protein is CASSLTSGVGYEQYF. CDR3 bases: TGTGCCAGCAGCTTGACTAGCGGGGTAGGGTACGAGCAGTACTTC.

This clone appeared a single time. The V gene is TRBV7-9, the J gene TRBJ2-7, with 8 bases lining up with TRBD1. The length of the CDR3 is 15 residues. The germline V gene has CDR1 SEHNR and CDR2 FQNEAQ (reference sequence). V was clipped by 5 bases and J by 2 bases; unmatched bases: 8. CDR3 region: CASSGRDRPPYEQYF. Here the CDR3 DNA reads TGTGCCAGCAGCGGACGGGACAGGCCCCCCTACGAGCAGTACTTC.

This chain uses TRBV11-2 with TRBJ1-5; a possible D gene is TRBD1 (6 bases). The germline gives CDR1 SGHAT, CDR2 FQNNGV. The CDR3 extends over 15 amino acids. V lost 4 bases and J 0 bases, leaving 10 bases between the germline ends. The CDR3 DNA reads as TGTGCCAGCAGCTCCGGACAGCTTAGCAATCAGCCCCAGCATTTT. The encoded protein is CASSSGQLSNQPQHF.

The CDR3 nucleotides are TGTGCCAGCAGAACCCGGGACAGCTCGGTTACTGAAGCTTTCTTT. It codes for CASRTRDSSVTEAFF. This sequence joins TRBV27 and TRBJ1-1; 7 nucleotides line up with TRBD1. Per germline, CDR1 MNHEY and CDR2 SMNVEV (reference sequence). This CDR3 has 15 amino acids. Unmatched junction bases numbered 12, after V lost 6 bases and J lost 5 bases.